This entry lists 12 T cell receptor beta chains sequenced from one sample in a study of blood T cell repertoires in COVID-19. Profiling relied on immunoSEQ multiplex PCR, and the TCRdb table lists in-frame clones only, not all of them. Among some 230,000 clones listed, approximately 84% were seen once. The specimen sequenced was PBMCs or T cells enriched from blood (not recorded which). These receptors all stem from a man in his forties or fifties who had recovered from COVID-19.

The CDR3 sequence is CASSTGVHTEAFF. The DNA of the CDR3 is TGTGCCAGCAGTACCGGGGTCCACACTGAAGCTTTCTTT. This chain joins TRBV7-9 and TRBJ1-1; the D is unclear. V was shortened by 6 bases and J by 3 bases, with 11 bases between the two germline ends. The germline V gene has CDR1 SEHNR and CDR2 FQNEAQ (reference sequence). This CDR3 has 13 amino acids.

The chain recombines TRBV7-2 with TRBJ2-2; maybe TRBD1 (5 bases). Germline lookup yields CDR1 SGHTA and CDR2 FQGNSA. CDR3 length: 15 residues. Trimming stripped 7 bases from V and 4 bases from J, with 16 bases between. This chain's CDR3 is CASTLVRASTGELFF. The CDR3 DNA sequence: TGTGCCAGCACCCTGGTCAGGGCGAGCACCGGGGAGCTGTTTTTT.

The CDR3 bases are TGTGCCAGCAGCCAGTTCCAAATTAACACTGAAGCTTTCTTT. It is translated as CASSQFQINTEAFF. The chain is built from TRBV3-1 (or the pseudogene TRBV3-2) and TRBJ1-1; unclear D gene. Deletions cut 3 bases from V and 2 bases from J, with 10 bases between. The CDR3 has 14 residues. Germline V CDR1 and CDR2: LGHDT, YNNKEL (reference sequence).

On this clone: Compared with germline, one end of the junction differs, possibly owing to a read error. The gene calls are TRBV10-3 and TRBJ1-2, with D maybe TRBD1 (5 bases). Germline loops: CDR1 ENHRY, CDR2 SYGVKD. This CDR3 comprises 13 residues. The CDR3 DNA sequence: TGTGCCATCACAAGCGCACAGGAAGATTCCACCTTTTTC. It specifies CAITSAQEDSTFF.

In this sample, this clone turned up once. This chain connects TRBV7-8 to TRBJ1-5, with TRBD1 identical over 7 bases. J was trimmed by 7 bases and V by 5 bases; bases with no gene match: 8. There are 14 residues in the CDR3. Germline V lookup: CDR1 SGHVS, CDR2 FQNEAQ. The DNA for the CDR3 is TGTGCCAGCAGCCGCGACAGGGCGGCCCAGCCCCAGCATTTT. Protein sequence: CASSRDRAAQPQHF.

This sequence joins TRBV7-9 and TRBJ2-7; maybe TRBD2 (5 bases). The germline CDR1 and CDR2 sequences are SEHNR and FQNEAQ (reference sequence). The CDR3 contains 15 residues. V lost 0 bases to trimming and J lost 0 bases, with 9 bases between them. The CDR3 is CASSLASGLSYEQYF. CDR3 coding DNA: TGTGCCAGCAGCTTAGCGAGCGGCCTCTCCTACGAGCAGTACTTC.

The gene calls are TRBV5-1 and TRBJ1-1; D not certain. Germline CDR1 reads SGHRS; CDR2 reads YFSETQ. The CDR3 totals 13 residues. The ends were cut back, 1 base at V and 5 bases at J, with 9 bases in the middle. CDR3 DNA: TGCGCCAGCAGCTTGTTGGGCGGGACTGAAGCTTTCTTT. This gives the protein CASSLLGGTEAFF.

This chain connects TRBV29-1 to TRBJ2-7; 8 nucleotides match TRBD2. The length of the CDR3 is 14 residues. V shed 4 bases, J shed 3 bases, and the junction held 8 bases outside the gene matches. Germline assignment: CDR1 SQVTM and CDR2 ANQGSEA. CDR3 in amino acids: CSVVAGLSFYEQYF. CDR3 sequence (DNA): TGCAGCGTTGTAGCGGGACTCAGTTTCTACGAGCAGTACTTC.

The gene calls are TRBV27 and TRBJ2-1, with 11 bases matching TRBD2. The V and J ends lost 3 bases and 9 bases, in that order; junction bases with no gene match: 7. The CDR3 has 15 amino acids. In germline, CDR1 is MNHEY, CDR2 SMNVEV (reference sequence). DNA for the CDR3: TGTGCCAGCAGTTTCGGGGCTAGCGGGAGGACTGAGCAGTTCTTC. Protein sequence: CASSFGASGRTEQFF.

This clone has just one count. The gene calls are TRBV5-1 and TRBJ1-1; D gene uncertain. CDR3 length: 14 residues. Trimming pared 3 bases from V and 2 bases from J, leaving 11 bases between. CDR1 is SGHRS, CDR2 YFSETQ, per germline. CDR3: CASSSSVGNTEAFF. CDR3 coding DNA: TGCGCCAGCAGCTCTTCCGTGGGCAACACTGAAGCTTTCTTT.

V and J are TRBV30 and TRBJ1-1; D not resolved. Trimming removed 2 bases at V and 8 bases at J, with 15 bases between. The CDR3 is made up of 13 amino acids. Germline-derived CDR1 and CDR2 are GTSNPN and SVGIG (reference sequence). CDR3 nucleotides: TGTGCCTGGAGTATCGTAAGTACAGCAGAAGCTTTCTTT. Translating it yields CAWSIVSTAEAFF. Full variable domain (missing parts from reference TRBV30 and TRBJ1-1): SQTIHQWPATLVQPVGSPLSLECTVEGTSNPNLYWYRQAAGRGLQLLFYSVGIGQISSEVPQNLSASRPQDRQFILSSKKLLLSDSGFYLCAWSIVSTAEAFFGQGTRLTVV.

The V call is TRBV11-1, the J call TRBJ1-4, with D unclear. This CDR3 contains 13 residues. Trimming cost V 3 bases and J 8 bases, with 10 bases left between them. Per germline, CDR1 SGHAT and CDR2 FQDESV (reference sequence). The CDR3 DNA follows: TGTGCCAGCAGCTTGGAGCTCGAAGAAAAACTGTTTTTT. It specifies CASSLELEEKLFF.